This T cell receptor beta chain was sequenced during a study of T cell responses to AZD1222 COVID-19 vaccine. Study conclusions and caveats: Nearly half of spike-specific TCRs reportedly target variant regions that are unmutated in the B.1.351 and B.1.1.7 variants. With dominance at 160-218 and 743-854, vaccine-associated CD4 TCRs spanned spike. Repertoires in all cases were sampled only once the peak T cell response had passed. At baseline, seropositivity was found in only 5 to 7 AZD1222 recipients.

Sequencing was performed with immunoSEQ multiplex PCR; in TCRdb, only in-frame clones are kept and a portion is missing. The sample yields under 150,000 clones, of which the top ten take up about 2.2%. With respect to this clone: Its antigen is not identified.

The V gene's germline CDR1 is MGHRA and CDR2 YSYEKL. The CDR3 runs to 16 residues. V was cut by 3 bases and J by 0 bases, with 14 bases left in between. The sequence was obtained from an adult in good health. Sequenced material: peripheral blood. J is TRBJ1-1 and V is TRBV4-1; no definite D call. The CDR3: CASSHVWPRMNTEAFF. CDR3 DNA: TGCGCCAGCAGCCACGTTTGGCCCCGGATGAACACTGAAGCTTTCTTT.